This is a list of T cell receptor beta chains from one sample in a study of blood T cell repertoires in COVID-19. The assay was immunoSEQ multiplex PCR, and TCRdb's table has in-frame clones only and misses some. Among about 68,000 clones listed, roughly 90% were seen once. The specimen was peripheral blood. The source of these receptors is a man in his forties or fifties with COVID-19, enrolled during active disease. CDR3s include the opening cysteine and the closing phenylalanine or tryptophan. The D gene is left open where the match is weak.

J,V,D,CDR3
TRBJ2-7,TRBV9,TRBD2,CASSVGQLADYEQYF
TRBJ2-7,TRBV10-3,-,CAISESSGINYEQYF
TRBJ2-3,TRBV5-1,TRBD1,CASSLSAGTERDTQYF
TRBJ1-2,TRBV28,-,CASSLIPGTVYGYTF
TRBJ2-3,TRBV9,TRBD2,CASSVDPSGGRTDTQYF
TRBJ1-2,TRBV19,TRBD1,CASRAQGTFYGYTF
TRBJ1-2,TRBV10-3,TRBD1,CAIGGQGRNYGYTF
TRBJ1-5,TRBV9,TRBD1,CASSTGTGSQPQHF
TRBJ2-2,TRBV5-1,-,CASSAGSSNTGELFF
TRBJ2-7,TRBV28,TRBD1,CASSISGTGGYEQYF
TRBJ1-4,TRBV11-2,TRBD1,CASSTGQGNEKLFF
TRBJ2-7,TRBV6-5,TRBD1,CASNQGASYEQYF
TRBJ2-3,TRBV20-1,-,CSASSLPGADTQYF
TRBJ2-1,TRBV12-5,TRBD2,CASGLLGLAGGDRRFSEQFF
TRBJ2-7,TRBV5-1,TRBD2,CASSLTSGRTNEQYF
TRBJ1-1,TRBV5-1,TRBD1,CASSSGTGRTEAFF
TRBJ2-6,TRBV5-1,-,CASRLAGSGANVLTF
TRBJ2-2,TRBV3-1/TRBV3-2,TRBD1,CASSPRQGALGELFF
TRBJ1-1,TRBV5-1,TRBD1,CASSLKGAGEAFF
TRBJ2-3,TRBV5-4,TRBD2,CASRRLAGGLDTQYF
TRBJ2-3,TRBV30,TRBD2,CACRGGRDTQYF
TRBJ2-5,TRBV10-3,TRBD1,CAISDSHRGPQGETQYF
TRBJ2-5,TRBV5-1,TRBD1,CASSAPGTEETQYF
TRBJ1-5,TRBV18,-,CASSYSGDSNQPQHF
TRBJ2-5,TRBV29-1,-,CSVATTSQYF
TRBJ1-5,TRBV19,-,CASTPPTGSSQPQHF
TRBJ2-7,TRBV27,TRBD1,CASSLGQGASEQYF
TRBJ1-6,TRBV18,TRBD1,CASHSWDRDGSPLHF
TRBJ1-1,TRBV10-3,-,CAISESGAATSYTEAFF
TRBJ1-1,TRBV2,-,CASRGAGGTEAFF
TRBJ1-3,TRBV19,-,CASSIIGTPSGNTIYF
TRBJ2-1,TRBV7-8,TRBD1,CASIRQTGVGGEQFF
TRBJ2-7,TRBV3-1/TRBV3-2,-,CASSQAWDSELRQYF
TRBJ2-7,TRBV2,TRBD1,CASSGTGKAEQYF
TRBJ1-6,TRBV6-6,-,CASSLQGTGWNSPLHF
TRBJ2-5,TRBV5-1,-,CASSSGELETQYF
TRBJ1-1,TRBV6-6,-,CASSPGQSNTEAFF
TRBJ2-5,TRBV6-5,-,CASTPEEGSETQYF
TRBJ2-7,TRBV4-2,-,CASSQTPGQPYEQYF
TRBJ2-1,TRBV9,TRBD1,CASSVVSQGDNEQFF
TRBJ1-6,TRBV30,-,CAWSVQGPYNSPLHF
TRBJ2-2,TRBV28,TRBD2,CASRSAGHPNTGELFF
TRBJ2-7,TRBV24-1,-,CATDRGYLYEQYF
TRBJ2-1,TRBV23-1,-,CAGRGAGPTYNEQFF
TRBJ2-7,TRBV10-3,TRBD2,CATRTSGLYEQYF
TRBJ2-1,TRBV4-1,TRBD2,CASSQSLAGINNEQFF
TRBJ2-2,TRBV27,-,CASSLGLAGELFF
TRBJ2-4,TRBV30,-,CAWSPDTGWDIQYF
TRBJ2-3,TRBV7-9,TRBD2,CASSLSHVGTSGADTQYF
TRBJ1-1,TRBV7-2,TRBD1,CASSPRNRGEAFF
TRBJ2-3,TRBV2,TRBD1,CASSRDSATDTQYF
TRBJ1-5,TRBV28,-,CASSSPTEYQPQHF
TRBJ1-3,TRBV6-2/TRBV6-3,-,CASSTRDTGNTIYF